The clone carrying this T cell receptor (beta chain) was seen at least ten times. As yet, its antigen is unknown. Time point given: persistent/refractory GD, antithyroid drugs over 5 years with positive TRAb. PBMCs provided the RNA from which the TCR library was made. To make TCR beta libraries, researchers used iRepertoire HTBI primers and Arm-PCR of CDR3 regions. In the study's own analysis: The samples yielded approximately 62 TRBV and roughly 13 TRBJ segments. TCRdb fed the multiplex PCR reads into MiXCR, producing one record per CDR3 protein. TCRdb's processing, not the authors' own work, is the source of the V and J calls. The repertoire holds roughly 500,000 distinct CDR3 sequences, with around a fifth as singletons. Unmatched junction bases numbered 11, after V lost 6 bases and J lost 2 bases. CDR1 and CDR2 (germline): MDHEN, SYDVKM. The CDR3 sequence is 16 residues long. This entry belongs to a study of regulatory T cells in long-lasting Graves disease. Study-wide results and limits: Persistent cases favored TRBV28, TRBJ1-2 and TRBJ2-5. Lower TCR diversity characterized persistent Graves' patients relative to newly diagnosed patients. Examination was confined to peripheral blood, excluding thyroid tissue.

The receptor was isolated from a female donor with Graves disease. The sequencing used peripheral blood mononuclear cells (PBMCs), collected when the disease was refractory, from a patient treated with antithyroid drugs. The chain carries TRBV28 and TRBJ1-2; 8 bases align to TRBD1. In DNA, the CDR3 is TGTGCCAGCAGCACGACAGGGGCTTCGTTGAACTATGGCTACACCTTC. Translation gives CASSTTGASLNYGYTF.